This T cell receptor beta chain was sequenced for a study of cytomegalovirus exposure and HLA in healthy donors. Study context: In terms of ancestry, the Caucasian-associated cluster contained 81% of the roughly 400 genotyped donors. Study-level findings and limits: Some highly shared sequence variants likely arose as a pipeline artifact. Among TCR beta chains, those listed as cytomegalovirus-associated numbered around 160.

In regard to this clone: Its antigen is currently unknown.

Germline V gene lookup returns CDR1 MDHEN and CDR2 SYDVKM. The germline V and J ends were trimmed by 7 bases and 1 base, with 13 bases remaining between them. The CDR3 consists of 14 residues. Primers: 60 Vbeta forward and 13 Jbeta reverse. Data came from immunoSEQ multiplex PCR; TCRdb stores just in-frame clones and leaves some out. The sample has around 58,000 clones; the top ten hold roughly 8.8%. This clonotype was sampled from a man between 45 and 60 years old in good health and CMV-seropositive. This chain uses TRBV28 with TRBJ1-1; weak D call: TRBD1 (6 bases). What was sequenced was PBMCs. CDR3 sequence (DNA): TGTGCCAGCAAACCGACAGGCGGGAACACTGAAGCTTTCTTT. This sequence encodes CASKPTGGNTEAFF.